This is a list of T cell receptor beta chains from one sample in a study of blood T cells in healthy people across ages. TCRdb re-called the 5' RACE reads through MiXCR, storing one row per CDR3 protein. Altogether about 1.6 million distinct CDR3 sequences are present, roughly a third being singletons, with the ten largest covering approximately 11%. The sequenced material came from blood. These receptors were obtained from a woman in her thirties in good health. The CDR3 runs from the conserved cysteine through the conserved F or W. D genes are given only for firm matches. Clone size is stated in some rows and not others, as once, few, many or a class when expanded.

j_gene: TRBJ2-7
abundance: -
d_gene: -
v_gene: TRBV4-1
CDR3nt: TGCGCCAGCAGCCAAGGTTACCTCACCTACGAGCAGTACTTC
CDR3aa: CASSQGYLTYEQYF

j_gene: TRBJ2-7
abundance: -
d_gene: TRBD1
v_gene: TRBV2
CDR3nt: TGTGCCAGCTCAGCGGACAGGATCTCCTACGAGCAGTACTTC
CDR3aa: CASSADRISYEQYF

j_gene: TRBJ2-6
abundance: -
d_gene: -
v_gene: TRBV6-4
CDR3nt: TGTGCCAGCAGTGACTCGTTCAGCTCTGGGGCCAACGTCCTGACTTTC
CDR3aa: CASSDSFSSGANVLTF

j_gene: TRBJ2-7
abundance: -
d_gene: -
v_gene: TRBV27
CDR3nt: TGTGCCAGCAGTTTACAGTCCCTCCGCTCCAACGAGCAGTACTTC
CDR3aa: CASSLQSLRSNEQYF

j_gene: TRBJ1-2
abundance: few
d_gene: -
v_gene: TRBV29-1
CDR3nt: TGCAGCGTTGAAGATCCTTCGACCGCTAACTATGGCTACACCTTC
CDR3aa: CSVEDPSTANYGYTF

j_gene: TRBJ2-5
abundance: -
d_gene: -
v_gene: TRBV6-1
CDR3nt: TGTGCCAGCAGTGAAGCGCTTTCCGGGGCCCAAGAGACCCAGTACTTC
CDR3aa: CASSEALSGAQETQYF

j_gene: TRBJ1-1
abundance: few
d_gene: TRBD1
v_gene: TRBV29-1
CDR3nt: TGCAGCGCAGTCCCGGGACAGGGGACGGTCCACATGAACACTGAAGCTTTCTTT
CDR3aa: CSAVPGQGTVHMNTEAFF

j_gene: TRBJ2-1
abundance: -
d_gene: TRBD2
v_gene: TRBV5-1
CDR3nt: TGCGCCAGCAGCTCTACCCCTGGGACTAGCGGTCACAATGAGCAGTTCTTC
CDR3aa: CASSSTPGTSGHNEQFF

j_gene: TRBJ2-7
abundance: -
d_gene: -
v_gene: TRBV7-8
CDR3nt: TGTGCCAGCAGTTTGGAGGTAGTAACTGTGGGGGTCGAGCAGTACTTC
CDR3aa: CASSLEVVTVGVEQYF

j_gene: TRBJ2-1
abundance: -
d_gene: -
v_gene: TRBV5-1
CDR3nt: TGCGCCAGCAGCTTGGCCTTAGCAGATTACAATGAGCAGTTCTTC
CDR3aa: CASSLALADYNEQFF

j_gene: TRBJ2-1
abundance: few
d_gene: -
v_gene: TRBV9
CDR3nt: TGTGCCAGCAGCGTAGACCCGACAGACAATGAGCAGTTCTTC
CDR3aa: CASSVDPTDNEQFF

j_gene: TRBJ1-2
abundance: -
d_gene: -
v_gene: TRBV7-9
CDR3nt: TGTGCCAGCAGCTTACATGCGGGGAGTGACTACACCTTC
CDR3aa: CASSLHAGSDYTF

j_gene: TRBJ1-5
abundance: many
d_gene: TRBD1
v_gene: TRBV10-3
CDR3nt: TGTGCCATCAGCCCCGACAGGGGCAATCAGCCCCAGCATTTT
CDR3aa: CAISPDRGNQPQHF

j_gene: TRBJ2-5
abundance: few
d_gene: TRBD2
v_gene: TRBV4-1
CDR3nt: TGCGCCAGCAGCCAAGATCTAGCGGGAGTTCTTGGAGAGACCCAGTACTTC
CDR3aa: CASSQDLAGVLGETQYF

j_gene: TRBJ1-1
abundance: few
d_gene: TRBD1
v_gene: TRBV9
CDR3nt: TGTGCCAGCAGCCGGGAGGACAGGGGAAGGACTGAAGCTTTCTTT
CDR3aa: CASSREDRGRTEAFF

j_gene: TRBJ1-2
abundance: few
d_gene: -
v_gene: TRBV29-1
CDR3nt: TGCAGCGTTGCTGGAAAGGGGGGAAACTATGGCTACACCTTC
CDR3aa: CSVAGKGGNYGYTF

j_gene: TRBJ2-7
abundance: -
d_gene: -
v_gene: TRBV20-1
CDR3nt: TGCAGTGCTAGAGGTATAACGGGAGTCCCCGAGCAGTACTTC
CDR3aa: CSARGITGVPEQYF

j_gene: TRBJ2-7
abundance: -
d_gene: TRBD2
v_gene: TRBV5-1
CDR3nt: TGCGCCAGCAGCTTGGAAGGCGGGAGTTCCACCTACGAGCAGTACTTC
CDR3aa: CASSLEGGSSTYEQYF

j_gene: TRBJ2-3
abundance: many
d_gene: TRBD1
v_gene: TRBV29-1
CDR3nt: TGCAGCGCGACAGGGATCGGGACAGATACGCAGTATTTT
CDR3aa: CSATGIGTDTQYF

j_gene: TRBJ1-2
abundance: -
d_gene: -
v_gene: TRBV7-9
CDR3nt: TGTGCCAGCAGCTTAGGAGCCAGGGCGGATGGCTACACCTTC
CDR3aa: CASSLGARADGYTF

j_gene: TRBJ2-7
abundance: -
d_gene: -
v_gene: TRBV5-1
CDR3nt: TGCGCCAGCAGCCCGTTGGTGGGGGGAGACTACGAGCAGTACTTC
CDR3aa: CASSPLVGGDYEQYF

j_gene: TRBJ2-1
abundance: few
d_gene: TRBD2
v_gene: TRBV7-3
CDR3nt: TGTGCCAGCAGCCCTAGCGGGGGGGGAGGTTCTGAGCAGTTCTTC
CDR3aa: CASSPSGGGGSEQFF

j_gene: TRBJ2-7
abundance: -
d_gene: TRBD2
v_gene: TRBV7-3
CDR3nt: TGTGCCAGCAGTCCGACTAGCGCCTCCTACGGGCAGTACTTC
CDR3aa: CASSPTSASYGQYF

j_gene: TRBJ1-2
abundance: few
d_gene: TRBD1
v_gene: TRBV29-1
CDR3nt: TGCAGCGACCTGACAGGGGGGGCCGGCTACACCTTC
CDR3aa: CSDLTGGAGYTF

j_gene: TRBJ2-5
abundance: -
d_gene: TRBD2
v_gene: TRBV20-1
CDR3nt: TGCAGTGCTACCCCTGGCGGGGGGCCCTACAATGAGCAGTACTTC
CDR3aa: CSATPGGGPYNEQYF

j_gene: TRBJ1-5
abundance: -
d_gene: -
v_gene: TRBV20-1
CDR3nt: TGCAGTGCTAGTCGGGGATCGGGGTTGAACAATCAGCCCCAGCATTTT
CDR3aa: CSASRGSGLNNQPQHF

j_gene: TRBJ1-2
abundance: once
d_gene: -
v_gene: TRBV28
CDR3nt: TGTGCCAGCAGCGTTCGGGGGGATGGCTACACCTTC
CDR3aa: CASSVRGDGYTF

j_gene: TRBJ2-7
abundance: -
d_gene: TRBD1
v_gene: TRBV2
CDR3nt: TGTGCCACCGGACAGGGCAAAAGCCCCTCCTACGAGCAGTACTTC
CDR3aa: CATGQGKSPSYEQYF

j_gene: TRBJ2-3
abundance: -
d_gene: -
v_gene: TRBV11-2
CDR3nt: TGTGCCAGCAGCCCAACTAGAAGGGCAGATACGCAGTATTTT
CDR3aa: CASSPTRRADTQYF

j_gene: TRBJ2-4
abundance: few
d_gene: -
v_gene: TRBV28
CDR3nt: TGTGCCAGCTCACTCGGCGGGACGACCCAAAACATTCAGTACTTC
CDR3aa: CASSLGGTTQNIQYF

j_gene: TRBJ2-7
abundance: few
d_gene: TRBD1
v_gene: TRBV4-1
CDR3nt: TGCGCCAGCAGCCCCTTGCGTCCGGGACAGGGGCACGAGCAGTACTTC
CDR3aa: CASSPLRPGQGHEQYF

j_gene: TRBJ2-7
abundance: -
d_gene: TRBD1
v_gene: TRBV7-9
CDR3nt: TGTGCCAGCACCAACTTAGGACAGGGGGCCTACGAGCAGTACTTC
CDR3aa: CASTNLGQGAYEQYF